Following are 20 T cell receptor beta chains from one sample sequenced in a study of post-analysis software for immune sequencing data. General observations from the study: Several TRBV segments were more frequent in patients than controls; TRBV5-6, TRBV5-1 and TRBV20-1 belonged to this group.

Antigen specificity for these receptors is unknown. The TCR beta cDNA libraries carried unique molecular identifiers. TCRdb itself ran the PCR reads through MiXCR, one entry per CDR3 protein. The data contain under 200,000 distinct CDR3 sequences, approximately 30% of them singletons. Input material: blood. All receptors derive from a girl aged 2-17 years with multiple sclerosis.

The J gene is TRBJ2-3, the V gene TRBV12-3 or TRBV12-4; 11 bases align to TRBD1. The CDR3 has 14 amino acids. Trimming at V came to 4 bases and at J to 13 bases, leaving 10 bases not matched to a gene. CDR3 sequence: CASSSGTGGDAEYF. The CDR3 nucleotides read TGTGCCAGCAGTTCCGGGACAGGGGGAGATGCGGAGTATTTT.

The rearrangement uses TRBV19 and TRBJ2-1; 7 nucleotides match TRBD2. CDR3 length: 14 residues. Trimming cost V 6 bases and J 0 bases; bases outside gene matches: 2. Per germline, CDR1 LNHDA and CDR2 SQIVND (reference sequence). This chain's CDR3 is CASRRGGSYNEQFF. Written as DNA, the CDR3 is TGTGCCAGTAGACGCGGGGGCTCCTACAATGAGCAGTTCTTC. Full variable domain (remainder filled in from reference TRBV19 and TRBJ2-1): DGGITQSPKYLFRKEGQNVTLSCEQNLNHDAMYWYRQDPGQGLRLIYYSQIVNDFQKGDIAEGYSVSREKKESFPLTVTSAQKNPTAFYLCASRRGGSYNEQFFGPGTRLTVL.

This clonotype was found many times. The gene calls are TRBV5-1 and TRBJ1-2, with D unresolved. Per germline, CDR1 SGHRS and CDR2 YFSETQ. The CDR3 loop spans 14 amino acids. V was shortened by 4 bases and J by 0 bases, with 10 bases between the two germline ends. CDR3 residues: CASSLWESNYGYTF. CDR3 bases: TGCGCCAGCAGCCTATGGGAGTCTAACTATGGCTACACCTTC.

This chain uses TRBV12-3 or TRBV12-4 with TRBJ1-1, with D possibly being TRBD1 (6 bases). The CDR3 length is 15 residues. V lost 5 bases and J 1 base, leaving 14 bases between the germline ends. The CDR3 DNA is TGTGCCAGCAGTCCCCTACAGGGCCCGAACACTGAAGCTTTCTTT. Its translation is CASSPLQGPNTEAFF.

The CDR3 bases are TGCGCCAGCAGCTTGGCCAGCTTCTCCTACAATGAGCAGTACTTC. This translates into CASSLASFSYNEQYF. The rearrangement links TRBV5-1 to TRBJ2-1; D ambiguous. With the DNA end fitting TRBJ2-7 better, the J assignment may be wrong. The CDR3 length is 15 residues. Germline loops: CDR1 SGHRS, CDR2 YFSETQ.

Many counts were recorded for this clonotype. The chain uses TRBV4-1 and TRBJ1-5, with D perhaps TRBD1 (6 bases). CDR3 length: 20 amino acids. The germline V gene has CDR1 MGHRA and CDR2 YSYEKL. The V and J ends lost 0 bases and 2 bases respectively, with 23 bases between them. The CDR3 DNA sequence: TGCGCCAGCAGCCAAGACCCCTGGGGGGCTGGTTTGGTGGGCAATCAGCCCCAGCATTTT. This sequence encodes CASSQDPWGAGLVGNQPQHF.

This clonotype was observed at least ten times. CDR3: CSAPGQRGGYTF. CDR3 DNA sequence: TGCAGTGCCCCTGGGCAACGAGGGGGCTACACCTTC. The chain links TRBV20-1 to TRBJ1-2, with D hard to call. The CDR3 is made up of 12 amino acids. Germline lookup yields CDR1 DFQATT and CDR2 SNEGSKA (reference sequence). The V gene lost 6 bases and the J gene lost 8 bases, with 16 bases spanning the gap.

The rearrangement uses TRBV12-3 or TRBV12-4 and TRBJ1-2; possibly TRBD1 for D (5 bases). The CDR3 has 13 residues. V gave up 2 bases and J gave up 6 bases, with 10 bases separating them. The CDR3 bases are TGTGCCAGCAGTTTAAGGGTAGGGGATGGCTACACCTTC. Protein: CASSLRVGDGYTF.

This clonotype was recorded at least ten times. The rearrangement links TRBV4-1 to TRBJ1-2, with TRBD1 matching over 8 bases. The J segment lost 2 bases and the V segment lost 6 bases, leaving 5 bases of the junction unmatched. The CDR3 covers 14 residues. Germline V CDR1 and CDR2: MGHRA, YSYEKL. The CDR3 loop is CASRGTGKNYGYTF. The CDR3 DNA is TGCGCCAGCAGAGGGACAGGTAAAAACTATGGCTACACCTTC.

This sequence joins TRBV7-3 and TRBJ1-1; D is unclear. Trimming took off 4 bases at V and 5 bases at J, with 29 bases between the two ends. CDR3 length: 19 residues. The V gene's germline CDR1 is SGHTA and CDR2 FQGTGA. The CDR3 here is CASSSRSASGWPLGTEAFF. The CDR3 DNA sequence: TGTGCCAGCAGCTCTAGATCCGCCAGTGGTTGGCCCCTCGGGACTGAAGCTTTCTTT.

This clonotype was found many times. The chain combines TRBV29-1 with TRBJ2-1; 11 nucleotides line up with TRBD2. The germline V gene encodes CDR1 SQVTM and CDR2 ANQGSEA. The CDR3 runs 13 residues. Trimming removed 4 bases from V and 4 bases from J; junction bases left unmatched: 0. CDR3 residues: CSVGLAGYNEQFF. The CDR3, as DNA: TGCAGCGTTGGACTAGCGGGATACAATGAGCAGTTCTTC.

The chain couples TRBV2 to TRBJ2-4; possible D gene TRBD1, 5 bases. Judging by the DNA end, TRBJ2-7 fits better; the J call may be wrong. Germline CDR1 is SNHLY and CDR2 is FYNNEI. There are 13 residues in the CDR3. This chain's CDR3 is CASSEQGLGEQYF. The CDR3 coding sequence is TGTGCCAGCAGTGAACAGGGTTTGGGCGAGCAGTACTTC.

This clonotype was observed many times. The chain is built from TRBV20-1 and TRBJ2-7; 11 bases map to TRBD2. CDR1 is DFQATT and CDR2 is SNEGSKA in the germline V gene (reference sequence). Trimming took 1 base from V and 2 from J; bases not matched to a gene: 7. CDR3 length equals 16 residues. CDR3 loop: CSARALLAGGTYEQYF. DNA for the CDR3: TGCAGTGCTAGAGCCCTCCTAGCGGGAGGTACCTACGAGCAGTACTTC.

In its sample, this clonotype was seen a few times. The chain's CDR3 is CASSPGWGAYNEQFF. CDR3 sequence (DNA): TGCGCCAGCAGCCCGGGTTGGGGGGCGTACAATGAGCAGTTCTTC. The chain employs TRBV5-1 and TRBJ2-1; D assignment may be TRBD1 or TRBD2 (6 bases each). The V and J ends lost 4 bases and 4 bases respectively, with 15 bases between them. The CDR3 sequence is 15 residues long. The germline gives CDR1 SGHRS, CDR2 YFSETQ.

This clonotype was counted between two and nine times. In DNA form, the CDR3 reads TGTGCCAGCAGCTTAGTTACAGCAAGAACTATCTACGAGCAGTACTTC. Its translation is CASSLVTARTIYEQYF. The chain combines TRBV7-8 with TRBJ2-5, with D uncertain. Near its end, the DNA agrees better with TRBJ2-7, so the J call may be wrong. This CDR3 region has 16 residues. CDR1 and CDR2 from the germline V gene are SGHVS and FQNEAQ.

In the case of this clonotype: This may arise from a read error, as a much more abundant clone is one base away. The genes are TRBV6-2 or TRBV6-3 and TRBJ2-7, with TRBD1 identical over 7 bases. The germline CDR1 and CDR2 sequences are MNHEY and SVGEGT. Trimming removed 0 bases from V and 2 bases from J; junction bases left unmatched: 4. This CDR3 is built from 15 residues. The CDR3 sequence is CASSYSRGQAYEQYF. The CDR3 region has the DNA TGTGCCAGCAGTTACTCGAGAGGACAGGCCTACGAGCAGTACTTC.

Remarks on this clonotype: This clone may be a read error of a much larger clone one base away. The genes are TRBV6-6 and TRBJ2-7; maybe TRBD1 (5 bases). V was trimmed by 2 bases and J by 4 bases, leaving 9 bases between them. The CDR3 spans 13 residues. From germline, CDR1 is MNHNY and CDR2 SVGAGI (reference sequence). As DNA, the CDR3 is TGTGCCAGCAGTTACGGGGCTAATTACGAGCAGTACTTC. Its protein is CASSYGANYEQYF.

V is TRBV7-2 and J is TRBJ1-1, with no clear D. This CDR3 comprises 14 residues. V dropped 0 bases and J dropped 5 bases, with 10 bases sitting between them. Germline values: CDR1 SGHTA, CDR2 FQGNSA. CDR3 protein: CASSLAASSTEAFF. Here the CDR3 DNA reads TGTGCCAGCAGCTTAGCGGCCAGTTCAACTGAAGCTTTCTTT.

This clonotype showed up just a few times. Mismatch with germline at one junction end may stem from a read error. The genes are TRBV20-1 and TRBJ1-2; the D is unclear. CDR1 DFQATT and CDR2 SNEGSKA come from the germline V gene (reference sequence). The CDR3 extends over 14 amino acids. The CDR3 spells CSASDVQTNYGCTF. In DNA, the CDR3 is TGCAGTGCTAGTGACGTCCAGACTAACTATGGCTGCACCTTC.

This clonotype was detected many times. This chain joins TRBV27 and TRBJ2-7, with 10 positions matching TRBD2. The CDR3 totals 15 residues. Germline V gives CDR1 MNHEY, CDR2 SMNVEV (reference sequence). Trimming cost V 5 bases and J 3 bases; bases outside gene matches: 7. The chain's CDR3 is CASSPAASGGYEQYF. The CDR3 DNA follows: TGTGCCAGCAGTCCCGCGGCTAGCGGGGGCTACGAGCAGTACTTC.